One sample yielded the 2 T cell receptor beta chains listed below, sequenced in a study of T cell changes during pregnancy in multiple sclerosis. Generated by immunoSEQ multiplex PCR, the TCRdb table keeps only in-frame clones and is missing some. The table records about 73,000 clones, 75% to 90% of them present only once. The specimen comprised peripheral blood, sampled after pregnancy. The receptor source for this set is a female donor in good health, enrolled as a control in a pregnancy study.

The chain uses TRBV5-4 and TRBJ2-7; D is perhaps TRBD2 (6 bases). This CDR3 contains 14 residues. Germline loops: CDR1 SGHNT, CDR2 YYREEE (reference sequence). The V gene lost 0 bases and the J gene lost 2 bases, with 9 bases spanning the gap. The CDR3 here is CASSLGRDPYEQYF. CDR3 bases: TGTGCCAGCAGCTTGGGGAGGGATCCCTACGAGCAGTACTTC.

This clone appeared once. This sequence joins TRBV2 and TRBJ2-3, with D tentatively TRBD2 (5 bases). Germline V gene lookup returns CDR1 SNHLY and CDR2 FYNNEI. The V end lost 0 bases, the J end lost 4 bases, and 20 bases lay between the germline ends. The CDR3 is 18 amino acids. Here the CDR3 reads CASSEAGTWESGADTQYF. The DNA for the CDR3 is TGTGCCAGCAGTGAAGCGGGTACGTGGGAGTCTGGAGCAGATACGCAGTATTTT.